This T cell receptor (beta chain) was captured by sequencing in a study of spatial heterogeneity in lung cancer. Overall study: Detection consistently yielded more beta chains than alpha chains.

This clonotype was recorded many times. In germline, CDR1 is MNHEY, CDR2 SVGEGT. CDR3 length: 17 amino acids. V was pared by 0 bases and J by 2 bases, with 6 bases of the junction left unmatched. TCRdb analysed the 5' RACE reads with MiXCR anew, one entry per CDR3 protein. The sample consists of around 48,000 distinct CDR3 sequences, around 5.2% of them appearing once. Regarding time point: sample taken at primary tumor resection. The sequence was obtained from a male donor with early-stage non-small cell lung cancer. The sample was PBMCs, taken at surgery. The V and J genes are TRBV6-2 or TRBV6-3 and TRBJ2-5, with TRBD1 identical over 10 bases. The CDR3: CASSYSTGGLDQETQYF. The CDR3 DNA is TGTGCCAGCAGTTACTCGACAGGGGGCTTGGATCAAGAGACCCAGTACTTC.